One and the same sample provided the 18 T cell receptor beta chains below, sequenced in a study of cytomegalovirus exposure and HLA in healthy donors. The primer mix had 60 Vbeta and 13 Jbeta primers. Profiling relied on immunoSEQ multiplex PCR, and the TCRdb table lists in-frame clones only, not all of them. The table includes 85,000 to 100,000 clones, 75% to 85% detected once. Sequencing was performed on PBMCs. These receptors all come from a male donor in good health and CMV-seropositive.

This clone was detected only a few times. The chain joins TRBV4-2 to TRBJ1-3; no clear D gene. V shed 0 bases and J shed 1 base, with 10 bases lying between them. The CDR3 length is 16 residues. CDR1 LGHNA and CDR2 YNFKEQ come from the germline V gene. This CDR3 reads CASSQESGNSGNTIYF. The DNA of the CDR3 is TGTGCCAGCAGCCAAGAATCGGGAAATTCTGGAAACACCATATATTTT.

This chain uses TRBV19 with TRBJ1-5, with TRBD1 matching 8 bases. Trimming took 3 bases from V and 2 from J; bases not matched to a gene: 3. CDR1 LNHDA and CDR2 SQIVND come from the germline V gene (reference sequence). CDR3 length: 15 residues. Here the CDR3 DNA reads TGTGCCAGTAGTATGGACAGGGCTCGCAATCAGCCCCAGCATTTT. Translating gives CASSMDRARNQPQHF.

The chain couples TRBV13 to TRBJ2-1; D is uncertain. Trimming left V 1 base short and J 1 base short, with 14 bases between. CDR3 size: 17 residues. CDR1 is PRHDT and CDR2 is FYEKMQ in the germline V gene (reference sequence). CDR3 nucleotide sequence: TGTGCCAGCAGCTTAGCCCCCAGAGACTCATCCTACAATGAGCAGTTCTTC. The encoded protein is CASSLAPRDSSYNEQFF.

CDR3 nucleotides: TGTGCCAGCAGTGGGGACAGGGTGAACACTGAAGCTTTCTTT. This sequence encodes CASSGDRVNTEAFF. The J gene is TRBJ1-1, the V gene TRBV6-6; 9 nucleotides line up with TRBD1. CDR1 is MNHNY and CDR2 is SVGAGI in the germline V gene (reference sequence). The CDR3 is 14 amino acids. With 5 bases clipped from V and 0 bases from J, the junction kept 1 base outside the gene matches.

This chain connects TRBV11-2 to TRBJ2-7, with D maybe TRBD1 (5 bases). V lost 5 bases to trimming and J lost 3 bases, with 17 bases between them. CDR3 length: 15 amino acids. Germline CDR1 reads SGHAT; CDR2 reads FQNNGV. Here the CDR3 reads CASSTRSGRVYEQYF. CDR3 DNA: TGTGCCAGCAGCACCCGATCCGGCAGGGTCTACGAGCAGTACTTC. Full variable domain (missing parts from reference TRBV11-2 and TRBJ2-7): EAGVAQSPRYKIIEKRQSVAFWCNPISGHATLYWYQQILGQGPKLLIQFQNNGVVDDSQLPKDRFSAERLKGVDSTLKIQPAKLEDSAVYLCASSTRSGRVYEQYFGPGTRLTVT.

The chain employs TRBV19 and TRBJ1-6; a weak D match, TRBD1 (6 bases). The germline gives CDR1 LNHDA, CDR2 SQIVND (reference sequence). The V and J ends lost 4 bases and 8 bases respectively, with 15 bases between them. The CDR3 has 15 residues. The CDR3 DNA follows: TGTGCCAGTAGTACAACAGGGAAGCACGATTCACCCCTCCACTTT. Amino acid sequence: CASSTTGKHDSPLHF. Combining the CDR3 with reference TRBV19 and TRBJ1-6 gives the whole variable domain DGGITQSPKYLFRKEGQNVTLSCEQNLNHDAMYWYRQDPGQGLRLIYYSQIVNDFQKGDIAEGYSVSREKKESFPLTVTSAQKNPTAFYLCASSTTGKHDSPLHFGNGTRLTVT.

This clone was counted between two and nine times. The genes are TRBV7-9 and TRBJ2-7; 8 nucleotides agree with TRBD1. The trim removed 1 base at V and 6 bases at J, leaving 5 bases unmatched. Germline V lookup: CDR1 SEHNR, CDR2 FQNEAQ (reference sequence). This CDR3 spans 14 amino acids. This CDR3 is CASSLGQGRSEQYF. In DNA form, the CDR3 reads TGTGCCAGCAGCTTAGGACAGGGGAGGAGCGAGCAGTACTTC.

This rearrangement joins TRBV7-2 to TRBJ1-2; 12 nucleotides line up with TRBD1. The CDR3 contains 19 residues. V lost 1 base to trimming and J lost 4 bases; unmatched junction nucleotides: 13. CDR1 is SGHTA and CDR2 is FQGNSA in the germline V gene. In DNA, the CDR3 is TGTGCCAGCAGCTTAGAGATTGCGGGGTCGGGACAGGGGGCCTATGGCTACACCTTC. Translated: CASSLEIAGSGQGAYGYTF.

The chain combines TRBV7-8 with TRBJ2-1, with TRBD2 identical over 8 bases. J was trimmed by 7 bases and V by 1 base; bases with no gene match: 15. The CDR3 sequence is 18 residues long. Germline loops: CDR1 SGHVS, CDR2 FQNEAQ. CDR3 region: CASSLGAGGPRMRNEQFF. CDR3 in DNA: TGTGCCAGCAGCTTAGGGGCGGGGGGCCCTCGTATGAGGAATGAGCAGTTCTTC.

V usage is TRBV30 and J usage is TRBJ1-2; 9 bases are a match to TRBD1. From germline, CDR1 is GTSNPN and CDR2 SVGIG (reference sequence). There are 17 residues in the CDR3. V gave up 3 bases and J gave up 7 bases; unmatched junction bases: 18. The CDR3 sequence: CAWSEPDPGTGTRGYTF. CDR3 bases: TGTGCCTGGAGCGAACCTGACCCGGGGACAGGGACTCGTGGCTACACCTTC.

The DNA of the CDR3 is TGTGCCAGCAGCCCAAACCCGCAGGGGGCAAGCTATGGCTACACCTTC. This gives the protein CASSPNPQGASYGYTF. The chain combines TRBV9 with TRBJ1-2; 8 nucleotides align to TRBD1. CDR3 length equals 16 residues. CDR1 is SGDLS, CDR2 YYNGEE, per germline. V shed 4 bases, J shed 4 bases, and the junction held 12 bases outside the gene matches.

The rearrangement joins TRBV30 to TRBJ2-3; TRBD2 aligns across 10 bases. CDR1 GTSNPN and CDR2 SVGIG come from the germline V gene (reference sequence). The CDR3 loop spans 17 amino acids. The V and J ends lost 4 bases and 0 bases, in that order; junction bases with no gene match: 10. The CDR3 spells CAWTSARTSGSTDTQYF. In nucleotides, the CDR3 is TGTGCCTGGACCAGCGCGCGGACTAGCGGTAGCACAGATACGCAGTATTTT. The full variable domain, completed using reference TRBV30 and TRBJ2-3, is SQTIHQWPATLVQPVGSPLSLECTVEGTSNPNLYWYRQAAGRGLQLLFYSVGIGQISSEVPQNLSASRPQDRQFILSSKKLLLSDSGFYLCAWTSARTSGSTDTQYFGPGTRLTVL.

This chain uses TRBV2 with TRBJ1-2; D is ambiguous. The CDR3 loop spans 10 amino acids. Trimming cost V 6 bases and J 11 bases, with 10 bases left between them. Germline V lookup: CDR1 SNHLY, CDR2 FYNNEI. CDR3 sequence reads: CASSPGRYTF. The CDR3, as DNA: TGTGCCAGCAGCCCCGGGAGATACACCTTC.

The CDR3 here is CASSPGQGAGGYTF. As DNA, the CDR3 is TGTGCCAGCAGTCCAGGACAGGGGGCGGGTGGCTACACCTTC. The chain carries TRBV27 and TRBJ1-2; 11 bases are shared with TRBD1. V was clipped by 5 bases and J by 7 bases; unmatched bases: 6. Looked up from germline, CDR1 is MNHEY and CDR2 is SMNVEV (reference sequence). There are 14 residues in the CDR3.

The chain uses TRBV30 and TRBJ2-7, with TRBD1 as a possible D gene (6 bases). Trimming stripped 1 base from V and 5 bases from J, with 15 bases between. CDR3 length: 14 residues. CDR1 is GTSNPN and CDR2 is SVGIG in the germline V gene (reference sequence). The CDR3 sequence: CAWSGHRERNEQYF. The CDR3, as DNA: TGTGCCTGGAGTGGCCACAGGGAACGTAACGAGCAGTACTTC.

The chain recombines TRBV19 with TRBJ1-6; TRBD1 aligns across 8 bases. V gave up 5 bases and J gave up 1 base; unmatched junction bases: 7. CDR3 length: 17 residues. The germline V gene encodes CDR1 LNHDA and CDR2 SQIVND (reference sequence). CDR3 region: CASSVSGTGSYNSPLHF. Here the CDR3 DNA reads TGTGCCAGTAGTGTCTCCGGGACAGGTTCCTATAATTCACCCCTCCACTTT.

The rearrangement joins TRBV19 to TRBJ1-1; the match to TRBD1 covers 8 bases. CDR3 length: 17 amino acids. Germline loops: CDR1 LNHDA, CDR2 SQIVND (reference sequence). V was pared by 4 bases and J by 3 bases, with 13 bases of the junction left unmatched. CDR3 residues: CASSKVGLGRGHTEAFF. Written as DNA, the CDR3 is TGTGCCAGTAGTAAAGTTGGTCTGGGCAGGGGGCACACTGAAGCTTTCTTT. Supplemented by reference TRBV19 and TRBJ1-1, the full variable domain reads DGGITQSPKYLFRKEGQNVTLSCEQNLNHDAMYWYRQDPGQGLRLIYYSQIVNDFQKGDIAEGYSVSREKKESFPLTVTSAQKNPTAFYLCASSKVGLGRGHTEAFFGQGTRLTVV.

The V and J genes are TRBV30 and TRBJ1-3; 8 positions agree with TRBD1. The J segment lost 0 bases and the V segment lost 4 bases, leaving 14 bases of the junction unmatched. Germline V lookup: CDR1 GTSNPN, CDR2 SVGIG (reference sequence). This CDR3 is built from 18 residues. Written as DNA, the CDR3 is TGTGCCTGGACCGTGGAACAGGGACAGGTCTACTCTGGAAACACCATATATTTT. Translated, it gives CAWTVEQGQVYSGNTIYF.